The present T cell receptor beta chain was sequenced within a study of blood T cell repertoires in COVID-19. TCRdb's table, derived via immunoSEQ multiplex PCR, lists solely in-frame clones and lacks some. Of 140,000 or so clones in the sample, about 87% were seen once. Germline assignment: CDR1 MDHEN and CDR2 SYDVKM. The CDR3 runs to 16 residues. V lost 4 bases and J 0 bases, leaving 16 bases between the germline ends. Participant reports of clinical history set cohort assignment. Donors in Cohort 3 who had recovered were those with two negative PCRs, healthcare professional clearance, or resolution of their symptoms.

Sequenced: PBMCs or T cells enriched from blood (not recorded which). The chain couples TRBV28 to TRBJ2-7; D possibly corresponds to TRBD2 (6 bases). The sequence was obtained from a man in his fifties or sixties who had recovered from COVID-19. The CDR3: CASSSLGGGSSYEQYF. The CDR3 nucleotides are TGTGCCAGCAGTTCCTTGGGTGGGGGGAGCTCCTACGAGCAGTACTTC.